This entry concerns a single T cell receptor beta chain. Antigen unknown. The data stem from a study of cytomegalovirus exposure and HLA in healthy donors. Across the study: Among the 300 to 400 donors who were genotyped, approximately 83% fell in the genetic ancestry cluster that is associated with self-reported Caucasian donors.

Germline CDR1 SGHVS, CDR2 FQNEAQ. With V trimmed by 4 bases and J by 9 bases, 8 bases remained unmatched. This CDR3 contains 14 residues. A multiplex PCR was run with 60 Vbeta primers and 13 Jbeta primers. Profiled with immunoSEQ multiplex PCR; TCRdb holds only in-frame clones, not every one. This table holds roughly 100,000 clones, 65% to 85% found once. General observations from the study: Cytomegalovirus association was assigned to approximately 160 TCR beta chains. A later analysis linked a missense DCLRE1C variant to TCR beta V- and J-gene trimming. An analysis that was carried out later associated 17,000 or so TCR beta sequences with HLA alleles at 0.05 false discovery rate.

The sequenced sample consisted of PBMCs. The chain is built from TRBV7-8 and TRBJ2-1; 8 positions agree with TRBD2. The TCR was taken from a man aged 50 or older in good health and CMV-seronegative. Written as DNA, the CDR3 is TGTGCCAGCAGCTCCTGGACTCGGGAGGGTGAGCAGTTCTTC. This sequence encodes CASSSWTREGEQFF. The full variable domain, completed using reference TRBV7-8 and TRBJ2-1, is GAGVSQSPRYKVAKRGQDVALRCDPISGHVSLFWYQQALGQGPEFLTYFQNEAQLDKSGLPSDRFFAERPEGSVSTLKIQRTQQEDSAVYLCASSSWTREGEQFFGPGTRLTVL.